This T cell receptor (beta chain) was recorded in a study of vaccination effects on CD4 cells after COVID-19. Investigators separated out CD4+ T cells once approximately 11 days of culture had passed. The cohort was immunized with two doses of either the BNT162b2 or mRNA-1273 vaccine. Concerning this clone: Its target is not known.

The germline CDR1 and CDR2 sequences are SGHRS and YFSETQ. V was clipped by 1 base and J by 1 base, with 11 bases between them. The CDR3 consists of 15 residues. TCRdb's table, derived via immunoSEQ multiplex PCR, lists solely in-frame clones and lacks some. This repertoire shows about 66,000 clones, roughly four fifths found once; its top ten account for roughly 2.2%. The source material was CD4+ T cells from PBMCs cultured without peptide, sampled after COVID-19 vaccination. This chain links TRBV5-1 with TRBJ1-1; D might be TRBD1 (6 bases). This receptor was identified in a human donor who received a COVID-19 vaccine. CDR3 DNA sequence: TGCGCCAGCAGCTTGACAGGGACGGGGAACACTGAAGCTTTCTTT. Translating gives CASSLTGTGNTEAFF.